The clone carrying this TCR beta chain showed up just a few times. Its target is unknown. Trimming removed 2 bases from V and 2 bases from J, with 5 bases in between. The CDR3 sequence is 13 residues long. Germline V gene sequence: CDR1 SGDLS, CDR2 YYNGEE. The sequenced template was cDNA made from the entire isolated RNA. Each sample of naive, central memory or regulatory T cells had, on average, roughly 3.6 million reads. The protocol was immunoSEQ multiplex PCR, while the TCRdb copy is restricted to in-frame clones and leaves out a portion. The sample yields over 200,000 clones, approximately 10% seen once. The data derive from a study of beta chain features in type 1 diabetes. Study-wide background: Patient and healthy donor groups were alike in age, gender and cell yields. Examination spanned about 110 million sorted cells from all samples. Study-level results: Among all four CD4+ subsets, Type 1 diabetes patients had TCRB CDR3s that were moderately but significantly shorter.

Cell sorting via CD45RO/CCR7/CD25/CD127/CD95/CD27 was performed to obtain CD4+ naive, central memory, regulatory and stem cell-like memory cells. V gene TRBV9 combines with J gene TRBJ2-4; the D is unclear. The specimen was naive CD4+ T cells from blood. The TCR originated in a man aged 25 to 45 with type 1 diabetes. CDR3 DNA sequence: TGTGCCAGCAGCGTGGCACCCAAAAACATTCAGTACTTC. Protein sequence: CASSVAPKNIQYF. Filled out from reference TRBV9 and TRBJ2-4, the complete variable domain reads DSGVTQTPKHLITATGQRVTLRCSPRSGDLSVYWYQQSLDQGLQFLIQYYNGEERAKGNILERFSAQQFPDLHSELNLSSLELGDSALYFCASSVAPKNIQYFGAGTRLSVL.